Many counts were recorded for the clone carrying this T cell receptor beta chain. Its antigen is still unknown. A read error may account for a junction end that differs from germline. This beta chain appears as a stray read in a library generated for alpha chains; its size is not informative. The source of the sample is a study of spatial heterogeneity in lung cancer. Study context: Matched bulk RNA-seq yielded a T cell transcriptional module score. Counts of TCR transcripts in tumor regions correlated strongly with that score.

Germline V gene lookup returns CDR1 SGHRS and CDR2 YFSETQ. This CDR3 region has 12 residues. General study findings and limits: How many expanded intratumoral alpha and beta TCRs were present tracked the tumor mutation count, which was a count of nonsynonymous mutations.

Time point denoted: sample taken at primary tumor resection. One entry per CDR3 protein results from TCRdb running MiXCR on the 5' RACE reads. The table includes about 18,000 distinct CDR3 sequences, about 9.6% detected once. The chain is built from TRBV5-1 and TRBJ2-1, with 10 positions matching TRBD2. The sample consisted of lung tumor tissue, taken at surgery. This receptor was obtained from a female donor with early-stage non-small cell lung cancer. The CDR3 DNA follows: TGCGCCAGCAGCTTGGAAGCGGGGGGGCCGATCTTC. Translated, it gives CASSLEAGGPIF.